This passage covers 23 T cell receptor beta chains from one sample sequenced in a study of T cells in Graves' hyperthyroidism and ophthalmopathy. Using RNA transcripts as the source, TCR beta CDR3 regions were amplified. An initial round of RT-PCR targeting the TCR CDR3 relied on the HTBI primer set. TCRdb called the multiplex PCR reads again in MiXCR, with one record for every CDR3 protein. The repertoire includes 300,000 to 500,000 distinct CDR3 sequences, around 15% of them detected once, and around 28% sits in the top ten. Sample: blood. Receptor source: a man between 50 and 59 years old with Graves' ophthalmopathy.

This clonotype was counted only a few times. V usage is TRBV7-2 and J usage is TRBJ2-1, with D tentatively TRBD1 or TRBD2 (5 bases each). V shed 1 base and J shed 6 bases, with 10 bases lying between them. CDR1 is SGHTA and CDR2 is FQGNSA in the germline V gene. This CDR3 region has 14 residues. CDR3 sequence: CASSLGGTTNEQFF. The CDR3, as DNA: TGTGCCAGCAGCTTAGGAGGGACGACCAATGAGCAGTTCTTC.

There are many counts of this clonotype. V and J are TRBV7-6 and TRBJ2-5; 12 nucleotides agree with TRBD2. Germline V gene lookup returns CDR1 SGHVS and CDR2 FNYEAQ. The CDR3 consists of 17 residues. V shed 2 bases, J shed 6 bases, and the junction held 10 bases outside the gene matches. CDR3 in DNA: TGTGCCAGCAGCTTAAACACCGGGACTAGCGGGTGGAAGACCCAGTACTTC. As protein: CASSLNTGTSGWKTQYF.

This clonotype was detected many times. This chain joins TRBV5-1 and TRBJ2-1, with TRBD2 identical over 9 bases. The CDR3 contains 16 residues. J was trimmed by 4 bases and V by 0 bases; bases with no gene match: 5. The germline gives CDR1 SGHRS, CDR2 YFSETQ. CDR3 sequence reads: CASSLVSAGGYNEQFF. CDR3 coding DNA: TGCGCCAGCAGCTTGGTTTCCGCGGGAGGGTACAATGAGCAGTTCTTC.

This clonotype was picked up many times. The J gene is TRBJ2-1, the V gene TRBV20-1; weak D call: TRBD1 (7 bases). Trimming stripped 5 bases from V and 7 bases from J, with 21 bases between. CDR1 DFQATT and CDR2 SNEGSKA come from the germline V gene (reference sequence). The CDR3 length is 15 residues. The CDR3 region has the DNA TGCAGTGCTGCCCTACAGGGGAGGTATGGGAATGAGCAGTTCTTC. Amino acids: CSAALQGRYGNEQFF.

This clonotype appeared many times. V is TRBV2 and J is TRBJ1-5, with D uncertain. The germline CDR1 and CDR2 sequences are SNHLY and FYNNEI. The germline V and J ends were trimmed by 7 bases and 6 bases, with 10 bases remaining between them. There are 12 residues in the CDR3. CDR3 region: CASKGSAQPQHF. CDR3 DNA sequence: TGTGCCAGCAAGGGAAGCGCTCAGCCCCAGCATTTT. The variable domain in full, with the rest retrieved from reference TRBV2 and TRBJ1-5, is EPEVTQTPSHQVTQMGQEVILRCVPISNHLYFYWYRQILGQKVEFLVSFYNNEISEKSEIFDDQFSVERPDGSNFTLKIRSTKLEDSAMYFCASKGSAQPQHFGDGTRLSIL.

In this sample, this clonotype turned up many times. The chain has TRBV20-1 and TRBJ2-5, with D maybe TRBD2 (5 bases). Per the germline V gene, CDR1 is DFQATT and CDR2 is SNEGSKA (reference sequence). The CDR3 has 13 amino acids. The V end was cut by 1 base, the J end by 1 base, with 7 bases between. The CDR3 spells CSARASFQETQYF. The CDR3 DNA is TGCAGTGCTAGAGCTAGCTTCCAAGAGACCCAGTACTTC.

In its sample, this clonotype was seen many times. The J gene is TRBJ2-2, the V gene TRBV2; 8 positions match TRBD1. Germline assignment: CDR1 SNHLY and CDR2 FYNNEI. The junction had 4 bases not matched to a gene; V was cut back by 7 bases and J by 0 bases. This CDR3 is 15 amino acids long. The DNA for the CDR3 is TGTGCCAGCATCGGGACAGGCCCGAACACCGGGGAGCTGTTTTTT. Protein sequence: CASIGTGPNTGELFF.

In its sample, this clonotype was seen a few times. This sequence joins TRBV19 and TRBJ2-2; 9 bases line up with TRBD2. The trim removed 6 bases at V and 4 bases at J, leaving 6 bases unmatched. There are 15 residues in the CDR3. Germline-derived CDR1 and CDR2 are LNHDA and SQIVND (reference sequence). CDR3 in amino acids: CASSPSGRTTGELFF. The CDR3 DNA follows: TGTGCCAGTAGCCCCAGCGGGAGGACCACCGGGGAGCTGTTTTTT.

This clonotype was seen at least ten times. V gene TRBV11-2 combines with J gene TRBJ2-7; 10 bases line up with TRBD1. The CDR3 runs to 15 residues. Per germline, CDR1 SGHAT and CDR2 FQNNGV. V lost 5 bases to trimming and J lost 2 bases; unmatched junction nucleotides: 6. CDR3 residues: CASSRGQGRPYEQYF. As DNA, the CDR3 is TGTGCCAGCAGCCGGGGACAGGGGAGACCCTACGAGCAGTACTTC.

This clonotype was counted many times. The chain employs TRBV24-1 and TRBJ1-4; D might be TRBD1 (6 bases). CDR3 length: 15 amino acids. Germline CDR1 and CDR2: KGHDR and SFDVKD. V shed 3 bases and J shed 8 bases, with 15 bases lying between them. CDR3 residues: CATSDAGSQGEKLFF. The CDR3 DNA is TGTGCCACCAGTGATGCAGGCTCCCAGGGGGAAAAACTGTTTTTT.

This chain links TRBV20-1 with TRBJ2-1, with 9 bases lining up with TRBD2. The CDR3 runs to 15 residues. V lost 3 bases, J lost 2 bases, and 5 bases stayed unmatched. Germline lookup yields CDR1 DFQATT and CDR2 SNEGSKA (reference sequence). CDR3 protein: CSASSASGAYNEQFF. CDR3 sequence (DNA): TGCAGTGCTAGTTCGGCTAGCGGGGCCTACAATGAGCAGTTCTTC.

Only a few counts were recorded for this clonotype. The gene calls are TRBV5-1 and TRBJ1-3; D gene ambiguous. Germline CDR1 reads SGHRS; CDR2 reads YFSETQ. The ends were cut back, 0 bases at V and 7 bases at J, with 11 bases in the middle. The CDR3 is 14 amino acids. As DNA, the CDR3 is TGCGCCAGCAGCTTGGGTCCGGTGGGGAACACCATATATTTT. Amino acid sequence: CASSLGPVGNTIYF.

The rearrangement joins TRBV20-1 to TRBJ1-2; D call uncertain. V was cut by 2 bases and J by 0 bases, with 10 bases left in between. The CDR3 is made up of 14 amino acids. CDR1 is DFQATT and CDR2 is SNEGSKA in the germline V gene (reference sequence). The CDR3 loop is CSARMAGANYGYTF. As DNA, the CDR3 is TGCAGTGCTAGAATGGCAGGAGCTAACTATGGCTACACCTTC.

This clonotype was picked up a small number of times. This chain links TRBV27 with TRBJ2-1; no reliable D call. Per germline, CDR1 MNHEY and CDR2 SMNVEV (reference sequence). The CDR3 is made up of 15 amino acids. The V end lost 4 bases, the J end lost 5 bases, and 15 bases lay between the germline ends. This chain's CDR3 is CASSSYQRIDNEQFF. The CDR3 DNA reads as TGTGCCAGCAGTTCCTATCAACGGATAGACAATGAGCAGTTCTTC.

This clonotype was seen many times. The chain recombines TRBV18 with TRBJ2-3; D gene uncertain. The CDR3 spans 16 residues. V dropped 2 bases and J dropped 3 bases, with 15 bases sitting between them. Looked up from germline, CDR1 is KGHSH and CDR2 is LQKENI. The CDR3, as DNA: TGTGCCAGCTCACCAGTAACCGGACCTGGGACAGATACGCAGTATTTT. Its protein is CASSPVTGPGTDTQYF.

V usage is TRBV19 and J usage is TRBJ2-1; a weak D match, TRBD1 (5 bases). The ends were cut back, 4 bases at V and 4 bases at J, with 11 bases in the middle. The CDR3 consists of 14 residues. Germline V gene lookup returns CDR1 LNHDA and CDR2 SQIVND (reference sequence). The CDR3 coding sequence is TGTGCCAGTAGTACTAGACAGAGTTACAATGAGCAGTTCTTC. This encodes CASSTRQSYNEQFF. The full variable domain, completed using reference TRBV19 and TRBJ2-1, is DGGITQSPKYLFRKEGQNVTLSCEQNLNHDAMYWYRQDPGQGLRLIYYSQIVNDFQKGDIAEGYSVSREKKESFPLTVTSAQKNPTAFYLCASSTRQSYNEQFFGPGTRLTVL.

This clonotype was picked up many times. The chain carries TRBV29-1 and TRBJ2-7; possibly TRBD1 or TRBD2 for D (5 bases each). Trimming cost V 6 bases and J 0 bases, with 12 bases left between them. The CDR3 covers 13 residues. Germline CDR1 and CDR2: SQVTM and ANQGSEA. CDR3 sequence (DNA): TGCAGCGTCGAGGACGGGACCTCCTACGAGCAGTACTTC. It yields the protein CSVEDGTSYEQYF.

On this clonotype: One base away lies a much larger clone, so this may be a sequencing read error. The rearrangement uses TRBV29-1 and TRBJ2-2, with 8 bases fitting TRBD1. The CDR3 totals 13 residues. The germline CDR1 and CDR2 sequences are SQVTM and ANQGSEA. The CDR3 sequence is CIVGQGSTGELFF. The CDR3 nucleotides are TGCATCGTCGGACAGGGATCCACCGGGGAGCTGTTTTTT.

In its sample, this clonotype was seen many times. V usage is TRBV28 and J usage is TRBJ2-7; TRBD1 aligns across 8 bases. Germline V gene lookup returns CDR1 MDHEN and CDR2 SYDVKM. The CDR3 has 15 residues. With 6 bases clipped from V and 6 bases from J, the junction kept 13 bases outside the gene matches. CDR3 DNA sequence: TGTGCCAGCAGCTCCTCCGGGACAGGCCTCCGCGAGCAGTACTTC. Translation gives CASSSSGTGLREQYF.

This clonotype was seen at least ten times. In DNA, the CDR3 is TGCAGCGCAAAGGAAAGGGCGGGGACGCGGTTCACAGATACGCAGTATTTT. This encodes CSAKERAGTRFTDTQYF. The chain combines TRBV29-1 with TRBJ2-3; tentatively, D is TRBD2 (6 bases). The CDR3 extends over 17 amino acids. CDR1 SQVTM and CDR2 ANQGSEA come from the germline V gene. Trimming shortened V by 7 bases and J by 2 bases, and 25 bases separated the two germline ends.

The rearrangement links TRBV19 to TRBJ1-5; the match to TRBD1 covers 9 bases. Trimming took 3 bases from V and 8 from J; bases not matched to a gene: 11. Germline V gene lookup returns CDR1 LNHDA and CDR2 SQIVND (reference sequence). This CDR3 has 16 amino acids. The CDR3 region is CASSMLGQGFGKPQHF. CDR3 sequence (DNA): TGTGCCAGTAGTATGTTGGGACAGGGTTTTGGTAAGCCCCAGCATTTT.

This chain connects TRBV5-5 to TRBJ2-3; D is uncertain. CDR1 and CDR2 from the germline V gene are SGHKS and YYEKEE (reference sequence). The CDR3 extends over 13 amino acids. The ends were cut back, 6 bases at V and 5 bases at J, with 13 bases in the middle. The CDR3 coding sequence is TGTGCCAGCAACTCCCCGCCCTTAGATACGCAGTATTTT. Protein: CASNSPPLDTQYF.

This clonotype appeared many times. The chain combines TRBV28 with TRBJ1-1, with 8 positions matching TRBD1. Germline CDR1 is MDHEN and CDR2 is SYDVKM. The trim removed 5 bases at V and 0 bases at J, leaving 2 bases unmatched. There are 14 residues in the CDR3. In nucleotides, the CDR3 is TGTGCCAGCAGTAGGACAGGGATGAACACTGAAGCTTTCTTT. Protein sequence: CASSRTGMNTEAFF.